The present entry profiles one T cell receptor beta chain with its context. Its antigen is not known. The authors produced TCR alpha and TCR beta cDNA libraries with sample barcodes and UMIs by 5'RACE using constant-segment primers. TCRdb recomputed calls from the 5' RACE reads with MiXCR, one row per CDR3 protein. The table lists 550,000 to 650,000 distinct CDR3 sequences, 15% to 20% of them singletons. V was clipped by 8 bases and J by 7 bases, with 6 bases between them. The CDR3 extends over 11 amino acids. Germline lookup yields CDR1 MNHNS and CDR2 SASEGT. This record belongs to a study of T-cell memory formation after mild COVID-19. Study summary: Each donor largely had its own TCR clusters. Overall study results and limits: Later expanders leaned toward CD4+, whereas clones contracting from day 15 to 85 were balanced CD4/CD8. That cross-reactive memory joined was suggested by some responding clones appearing in pre-infection memory.

The chain recombines TRBV6-1 with TRBJ1-6, with D hard to call. Sequenced input: PBMCs or a T cell subset sorted from them (not recorded which). This TCR came from an adult woman who had mild COVID-19 (a few samples of this study predate the infection). Cell type and time point are not known. In nucleotides, the CDR3 is TGTGCCAGCGGGAGCAATTCACCCCTCCACTTT. Translation: CASGSNSPLHF.